Presented here are 19 T cell receptor beta chains from one specimen sequenced in a study of PD-L1 blockade in urothelial cancer. The table came from immunoSEQ multiplex PCR; TCRdb's copy has only in-frame clones and leaves some out. The repertoire holds about 45,000 clones, approximately 90% seen once, with 14% in the top ten. The sequencing used PBMCs, collected around atezolizumab (anti-PD-L1) treatment. Receptor source: an older woman with urothelial cancer.

The V call is TRBV9, the J call TRBJ2-3; TRBD1 agrees at 7 bases. Germline CDR1 and CDR2: SGDLS and YYNGEE. The V gene end was trimmed by 3 bases and the J gene end by 0 bases; junction bases not matched to a gene: 10. CDR3 length: 17 residues. The CDR3 sequence: CASSAEGGRSSTDTQYF. Written as DNA, the CDR3 is TGTGCCAGCAGCGCGGAAGGGGGCAGATCTAGCACAGATACGCAGTATTTT.

This clone has just one count. The rearrangement uses TRBV29-1 and TRBJ2-7; TRBD1 aligns across 7 bases. The germline V gene encodes CDR1 SQVTM and CDR2 ANQGSEA. The junction had 3 bases not matched to a gene; V was cut back by 0 bases and J by 1 base. This CDR3 is built from 14 residues. CDR3 in amino acids: CSVEETGMSYEQYF. The CDR3 DNA reads TGCAGCGTTGAAGAGACAGGGATGTCCTACGAGCAGTACTTC.

V gene TRBV9 combines with J gene TRBJ2-2; 12 bases are a match to TRBD1. CDR1 is SGDLS, CDR2 YYNGEE, per germline. Trimming cost V 0 bases and J 8 bases; bases outside gene matches: 8. The CDR3 is made up of 17 amino acids. The CDR3 DNA reads as TGTGCCAGCAGCGTAGAAGGGACAGGGGGCGCGTTGGGGGAGCTGTTTTTT. It translates to CASSVEGTGGALGELFF.

The V gene is TRBV29-1, the J gene TRBJ1-1, with 7 positions matching TRBD1. V lost 7 bases and J lost 0; bases outside the gene matches: 2. Germline CDR1 reads SQVTM; CDR2 reads ANQGSEA. The CDR3 extends over 12 amino acids. CDR3 loop: CSAGQMNTEAFF. The CDR3 region has the DNA TGCAGCGCGGGACAGATGAACACTGAAGCTTTCTTT.

This clone is a singleton in its sample. J is TRBJ2-7 and V is TRBV19; possibly TRBD2 for D (5 bases). The V and J ends lost 0 bases and 2 bases respectively, with 11 bases between them. The CDR3 covers 15 residues. CDR1 and CDR2 from the germline V gene are LNHDA and SQIVND (reference sequence). Written as DNA, the CDR3 is TGTGCCAGTAGTATAGATAAGCGGTTAGCCTACGAGCAGTACTTC. Its translation is CASSIDKRLAYEQYF.

This rearrangement joins TRBV29-1 to TRBJ2-5; D call uncertain. Germline loops: CDR1 SQVTM, CDR2 ANQGSEA. V was pared by 4 bases and J by 1 base, with 7 bases between. CDR3 size: 12 residues. The CDR3 loop is CSVGSSQETQYF. DNA for the CDR3: TGCAGCGTTGGGTCCAGCCAAGAGACCCAGTACTTC.

This sequence joins TRBV9 and TRBJ2-3, with 9 bases aligning to TRBD1. CDR3 length equals 16 residues. V was clipped by 4 bases and J by 0 bases; unmatched bases: 6. Germline loops: CDR1 SGDLS, CDR2 YYNGEE. The CDR3 DNA follows: TGTGCCAGCAGCTTTAACAGGGGGCAGAGCACAGATACGCAGTATTTT. This codes for CASSFNRGQSTDTQYF. The entire variable domain, with the rest obtained from reference TRBV9 and TRBJ2-3, is as follows: DSGVTQTPKHLITATGQRVTLRCSPRSGDLSVYWYQQSLDQGLQFLIQYYNGEERAKGNILERFSAQQFPDLHSELNLSSLELGDSALYFCASSFNRGQSTDTQYFGPGTRLTVL.

The chain is built from TRBV6-5 and TRBJ2-7; 7 nucleotides match TRBD1. The CDR3 sequence is 16 residues long. V was clipped by 0 bases and J by 5 bases; unmatched bases: 10. CDR1 and CDR2 from the germline V gene are MNHEY and SVGAGI. CDR3 in amino acids: CASSYSRQGVSHEQYF. The CDR3 nucleotides are TGTGCCAGCAGTTACTCTAGGCAGGGGGTTTCGCACGAGCAGTACTTC.

This clone appeared a single time. This chain links TRBV7-2 with TRBJ2-5, with TRBD2 matching 14 bases. In germline, CDR1 is SGHTA, CDR2 FQGNSA. The V segment lost 6 bases and the J segment 2 bases; nucleotides outside the gene matches: 5. The CDR3 runs to 16 residues. CDR3 nucleotides: TGTGCCAGCAGAAGCGGGACTAGCGGGAGACAAGAGACCCAGTACTTC. Its translation is CASRSGTSGRQETQYF. Full variable domain (missing parts from reference TRBV7-2 and TRBJ2-5): GAGVSQSPSNKVTEKGKDVELRCDPISGHTALYWYRQSLGQGLEFLIYFQGNSAPDKSGLPSDRFSAERTGGSVSTLTIQRTQQEDSAVYLCASRSGTSGRQETQYFGPGTRLLVL.

This clone is a singleton in its sample. This chain uses TRBV18 with TRBJ2-2; maybe TRBD1 (5 bases). Trimming stripped 0 bases from V and 3 bases from J, with 17 bases between. The CDR3 is 18 residues long. Germline assignment: CDR1 KGHSH and CDR2 LQKENI. CDR3 amino acids: CASSPPYGKKGDTGELFF. The CDR3 coding sequence is TGTGCCAGCTCACCACCTTACGGCAAGAAAGGGGACACCGGGGAGCTGTTTTTT.

The V and J genes are TRBV29-1 and TRBJ2-3, with 10 bases identical to TRBD2. The length of the CDR3 is 15 residues. After removal of 6 bases from V and 0 bases from J, the junction contained 6 bases not matched to a gene. CDR1 SQVTM and CDR2 ANQGSEA come from the germline V gene. DNA for the CDR3: TGCAGCGTCCAACTAGCGGGGTTTAGCACAGATACGCAGTATTTT. Its translation is CSVQLAGFSTDTQYF.

This clone was seen once. This rearrangement joins TRBV7-9 to TRBJ2-7, with D possibly TRBD1 on 5 matching bases. The germline CDR1 and CDR2 sequences are SEHNR and FQNEAQ (reference sequence). This CDR3 is built from 14 residues. The germline V and J ends were trimmed by 6 bases and 2 bases, with 14 bases remaining between them. Here the CDR3 reads CASRPPDRPYEQYF. CDR3 DNA sequence: TGTGCCAGCAGACCTCCAGACAGACCCTACGAGCAGTACTTC.

V usage is TRBV12-5 and J usage is TRBJ2-2; TRBD1 agrees at 8 bases. CDR1 and CDR2 (germline): LGHNT, FRNRAP. The CDR3 spans 14 residues. J lost 5 bases, V lost 5 bases, and 4 bases had no gene match. The CDR3 DNA is TGTGCTAGTGGTCCGACAGGGGTAACCGGGGAGCTGTTTTTT. This encodes CASGPTGVTGELFF.

The chain joins TRBV2 to TRBJ2-2; 7 positions agree with TRBD1. V dropped 8 bases and J dropped 6; count of bases not matched to a gene: 9. The length of the CDR3 is 14 residues. CDR1 and CDR2 from the germline V gene are SNHLY and FYNNEI. The CDR3 bases are TGTGCCAGCTCTTACGACAGGGTGTCCGGGGAGCTGTTTTTT. Encoded protein: CASSYDRVSGELFF.

The gene calls are TRBV19 and TRBJ1-5; D possibly corresponds to TRBD1 (6 bases). The CDR3 consists of 13 residues. Germline lookup yields CDR1 LNHDA and CDR2 SQIVND (reference sequence). The V end lost 10 bases, the J end lost 4 bases, and 14 bases lay between the germline ends. DNA of the CDR3: TGTGCCATCTCCGGGACATTGAATCAGCCCCAGCATTTT. Translating gives CAISGTLNQPQHF.

The chain has TRBV6-6 and TRBJ1-3, with D hard to call. Trimming pared 0 bases from V and 6 bases from J, leaving 9 bases between. The CDR3 extends over 14 amino acids. From germline, CDR1 is MNHNY and CDR2 SVGAGI (reference sequence). This CDR3 is CASSYSGDKNTIYF. The CDR3 bases are TGTGCCAGCAGTTACTCCGGAGATAAAAACACCATATATTTT.

V is TRBV7-8 and J is TRBJ1-2; D is perhaps TRBD1 (6 bases). The CDR3 runs 14 residues. CDR1 SGHVS and CDR2 FQNEAQ come from the germline V gene. V lost 5 bases and J lost 4, with 14 bases in between. CDR3: CASSPSRGLYGYTF. Here the CDR3 DNA reads TGTGCCAGCAGCCCATCCAGGGGCCTCTATGGCTACACCTTC.

This sequence joins TRBV23-1 and TRBJ1-6, with 9 bases aligning to TRBD1. TRBV23-1 is flagged as an ORF with uncertain function. The CDR3 is made up of 13 amino acids. V shed 0 bases and J 17 bases; nucleotides not matched to a gene: 5. The CDR3 is CASSQSDRGFIHF. CDR3 in DNA: TGCGCCAGCAGTCAATCGGACAGGGGTTTCATCCACTTT.

The chain combines TRBV11-2 with TRBJ2-7; 12 nucleotides agree with TRBD1. V gave up 1 base and J gave up 4 bases; unmatched junction bases: 8. The length of the CDR3 is 17 residues. CDR1 is SGHAT and CDR2 is FQNNGV in the germline V gene. The CDR3: CASSLALGTGGEYEQYF. The DNA for the CDR3 is TGTGCCAGCAGCTTAGCCTTAGGGACAGGGGGCGAGTACGAGCAGTACTTC.